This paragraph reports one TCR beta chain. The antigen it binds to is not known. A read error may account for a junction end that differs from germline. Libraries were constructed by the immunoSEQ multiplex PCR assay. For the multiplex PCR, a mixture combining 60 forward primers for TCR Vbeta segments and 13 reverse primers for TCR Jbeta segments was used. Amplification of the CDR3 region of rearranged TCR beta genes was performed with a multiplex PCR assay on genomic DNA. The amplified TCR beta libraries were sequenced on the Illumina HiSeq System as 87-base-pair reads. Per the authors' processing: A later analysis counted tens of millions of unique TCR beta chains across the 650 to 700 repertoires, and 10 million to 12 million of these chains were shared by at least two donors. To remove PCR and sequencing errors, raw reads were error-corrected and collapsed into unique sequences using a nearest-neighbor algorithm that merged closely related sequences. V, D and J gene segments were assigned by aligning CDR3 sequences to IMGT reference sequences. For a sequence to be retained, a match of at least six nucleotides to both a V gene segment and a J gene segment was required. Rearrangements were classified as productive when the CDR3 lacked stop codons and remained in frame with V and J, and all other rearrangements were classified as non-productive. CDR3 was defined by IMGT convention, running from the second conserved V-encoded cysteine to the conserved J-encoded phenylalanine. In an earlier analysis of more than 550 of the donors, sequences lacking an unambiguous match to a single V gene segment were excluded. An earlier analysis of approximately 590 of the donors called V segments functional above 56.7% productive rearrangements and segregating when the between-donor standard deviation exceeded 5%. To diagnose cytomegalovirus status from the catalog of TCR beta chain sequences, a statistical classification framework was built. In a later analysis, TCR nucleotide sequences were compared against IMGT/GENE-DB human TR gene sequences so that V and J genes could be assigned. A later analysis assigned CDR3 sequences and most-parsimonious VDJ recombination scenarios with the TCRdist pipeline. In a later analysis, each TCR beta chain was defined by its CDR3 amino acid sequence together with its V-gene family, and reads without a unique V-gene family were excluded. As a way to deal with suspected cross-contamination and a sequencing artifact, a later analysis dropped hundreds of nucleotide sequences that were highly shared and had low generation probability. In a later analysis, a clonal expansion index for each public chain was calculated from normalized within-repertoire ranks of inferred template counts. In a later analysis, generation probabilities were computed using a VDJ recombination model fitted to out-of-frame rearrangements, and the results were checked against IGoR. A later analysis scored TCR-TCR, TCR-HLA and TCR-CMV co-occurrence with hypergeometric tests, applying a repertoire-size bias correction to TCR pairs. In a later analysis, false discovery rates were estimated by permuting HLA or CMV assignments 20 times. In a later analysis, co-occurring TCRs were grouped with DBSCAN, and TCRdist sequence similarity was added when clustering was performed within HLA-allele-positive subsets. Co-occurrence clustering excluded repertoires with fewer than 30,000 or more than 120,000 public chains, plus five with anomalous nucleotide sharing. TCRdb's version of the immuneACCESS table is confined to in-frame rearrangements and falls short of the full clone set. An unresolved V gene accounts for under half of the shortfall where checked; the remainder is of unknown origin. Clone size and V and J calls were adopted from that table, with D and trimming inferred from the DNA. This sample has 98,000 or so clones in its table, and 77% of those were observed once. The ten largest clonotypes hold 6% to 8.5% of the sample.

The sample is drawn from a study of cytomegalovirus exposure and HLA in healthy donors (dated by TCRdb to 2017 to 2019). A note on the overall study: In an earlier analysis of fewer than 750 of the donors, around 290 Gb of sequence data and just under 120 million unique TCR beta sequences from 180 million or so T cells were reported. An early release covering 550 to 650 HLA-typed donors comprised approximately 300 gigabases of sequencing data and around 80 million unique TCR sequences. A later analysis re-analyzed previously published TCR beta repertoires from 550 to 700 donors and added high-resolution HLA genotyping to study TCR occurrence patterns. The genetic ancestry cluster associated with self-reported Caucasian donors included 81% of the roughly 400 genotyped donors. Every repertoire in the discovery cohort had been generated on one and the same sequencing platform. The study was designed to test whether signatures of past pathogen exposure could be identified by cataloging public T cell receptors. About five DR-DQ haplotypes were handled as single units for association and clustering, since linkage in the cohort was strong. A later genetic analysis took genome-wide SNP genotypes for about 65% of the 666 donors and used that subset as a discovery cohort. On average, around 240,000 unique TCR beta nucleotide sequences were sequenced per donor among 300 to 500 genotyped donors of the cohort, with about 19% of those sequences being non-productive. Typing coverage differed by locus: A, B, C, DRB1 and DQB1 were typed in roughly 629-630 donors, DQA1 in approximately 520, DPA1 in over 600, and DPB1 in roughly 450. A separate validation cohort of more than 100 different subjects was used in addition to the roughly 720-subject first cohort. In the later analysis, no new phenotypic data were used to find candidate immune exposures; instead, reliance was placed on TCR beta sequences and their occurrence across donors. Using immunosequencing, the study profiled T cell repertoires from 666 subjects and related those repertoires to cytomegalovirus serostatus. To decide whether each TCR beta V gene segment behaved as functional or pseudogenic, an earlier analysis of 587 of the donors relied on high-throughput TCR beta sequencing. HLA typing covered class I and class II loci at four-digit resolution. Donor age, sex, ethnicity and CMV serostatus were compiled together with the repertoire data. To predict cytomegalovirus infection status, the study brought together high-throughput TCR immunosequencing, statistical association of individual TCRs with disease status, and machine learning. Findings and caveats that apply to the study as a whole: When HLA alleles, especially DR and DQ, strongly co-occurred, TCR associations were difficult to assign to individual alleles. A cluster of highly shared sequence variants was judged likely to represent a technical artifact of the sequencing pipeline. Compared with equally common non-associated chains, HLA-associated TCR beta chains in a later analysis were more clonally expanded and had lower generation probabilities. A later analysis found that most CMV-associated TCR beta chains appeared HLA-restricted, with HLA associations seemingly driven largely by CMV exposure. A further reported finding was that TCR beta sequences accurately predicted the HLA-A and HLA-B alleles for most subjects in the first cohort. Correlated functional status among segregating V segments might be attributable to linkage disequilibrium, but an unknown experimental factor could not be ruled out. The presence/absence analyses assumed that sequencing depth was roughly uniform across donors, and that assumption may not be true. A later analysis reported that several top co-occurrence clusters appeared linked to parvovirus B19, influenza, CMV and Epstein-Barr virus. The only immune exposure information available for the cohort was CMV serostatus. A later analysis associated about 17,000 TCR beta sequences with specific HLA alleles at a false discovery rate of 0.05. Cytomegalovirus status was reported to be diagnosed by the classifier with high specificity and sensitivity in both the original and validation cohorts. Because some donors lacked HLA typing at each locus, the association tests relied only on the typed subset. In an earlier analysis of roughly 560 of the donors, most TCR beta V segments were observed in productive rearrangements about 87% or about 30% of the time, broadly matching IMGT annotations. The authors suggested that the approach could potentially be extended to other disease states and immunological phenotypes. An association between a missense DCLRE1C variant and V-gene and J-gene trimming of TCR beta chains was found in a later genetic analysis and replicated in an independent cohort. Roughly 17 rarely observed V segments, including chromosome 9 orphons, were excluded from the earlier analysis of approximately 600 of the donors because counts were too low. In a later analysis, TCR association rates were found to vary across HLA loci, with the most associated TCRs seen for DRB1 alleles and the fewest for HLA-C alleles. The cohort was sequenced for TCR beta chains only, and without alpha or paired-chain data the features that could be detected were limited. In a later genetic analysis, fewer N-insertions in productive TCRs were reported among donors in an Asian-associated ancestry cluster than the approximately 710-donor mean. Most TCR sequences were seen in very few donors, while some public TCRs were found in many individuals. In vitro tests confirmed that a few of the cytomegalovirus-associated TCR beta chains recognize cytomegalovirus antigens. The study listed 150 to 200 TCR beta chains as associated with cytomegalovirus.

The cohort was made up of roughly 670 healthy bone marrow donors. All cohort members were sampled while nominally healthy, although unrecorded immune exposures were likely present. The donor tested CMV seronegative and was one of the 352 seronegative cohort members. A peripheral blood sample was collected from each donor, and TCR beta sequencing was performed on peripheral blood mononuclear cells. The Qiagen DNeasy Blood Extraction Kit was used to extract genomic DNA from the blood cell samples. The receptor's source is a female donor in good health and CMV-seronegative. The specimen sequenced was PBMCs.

The DNA sequence is TGTGCCAGCAGTTACTCTTCAGGGCGCGGGGCCAACGGCCTGACTTTC. It translates as CASSYSSGRGANGLTF. Recombination connected TRBV6-5 to TRBJ2-6; TRBD2 could be the D gene, as 6 bases match. CDR1 MNHEY and CDR2 SVGAGI were looked up in the germline V gene. From the cysteine up to the phenylalanine, the CDR3 has a length of 16 residues. CDR3 DNA only is kept here, 48 bases in frame from base 1.